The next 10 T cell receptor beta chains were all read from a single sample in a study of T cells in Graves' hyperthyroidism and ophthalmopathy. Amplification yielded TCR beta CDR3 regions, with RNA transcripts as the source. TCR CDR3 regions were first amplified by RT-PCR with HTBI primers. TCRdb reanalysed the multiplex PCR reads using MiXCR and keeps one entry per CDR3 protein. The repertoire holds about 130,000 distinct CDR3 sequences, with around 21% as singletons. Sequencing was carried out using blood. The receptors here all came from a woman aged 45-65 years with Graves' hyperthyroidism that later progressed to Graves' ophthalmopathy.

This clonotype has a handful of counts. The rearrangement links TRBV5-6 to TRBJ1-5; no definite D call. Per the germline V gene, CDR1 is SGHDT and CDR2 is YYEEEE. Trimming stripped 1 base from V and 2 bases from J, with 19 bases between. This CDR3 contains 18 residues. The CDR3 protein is CASSLHGTPTRGNQPQHF. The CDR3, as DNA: TGTGCCAGCAGCTTGCACGGAACCCCTACTCGAGGCAATCAGCCCCAGCATTTT.

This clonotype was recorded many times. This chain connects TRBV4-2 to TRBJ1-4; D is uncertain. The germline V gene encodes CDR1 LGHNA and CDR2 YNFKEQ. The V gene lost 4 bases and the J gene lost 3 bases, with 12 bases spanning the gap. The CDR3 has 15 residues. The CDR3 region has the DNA TGTGCCAGCAGCCCTTCCGGAGAAGCTAATGAAAAACTGTTTTTT. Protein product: CASSPSGEANEKLFF.

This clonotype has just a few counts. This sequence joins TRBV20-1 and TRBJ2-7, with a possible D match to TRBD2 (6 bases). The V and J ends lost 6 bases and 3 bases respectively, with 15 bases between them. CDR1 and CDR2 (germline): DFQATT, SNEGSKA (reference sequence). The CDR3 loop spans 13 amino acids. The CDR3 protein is CSARPGGNYEQYF. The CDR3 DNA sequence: TGCAGTGCAAGGCCCGGGGGTAACTACGAGCAGTACTTC.

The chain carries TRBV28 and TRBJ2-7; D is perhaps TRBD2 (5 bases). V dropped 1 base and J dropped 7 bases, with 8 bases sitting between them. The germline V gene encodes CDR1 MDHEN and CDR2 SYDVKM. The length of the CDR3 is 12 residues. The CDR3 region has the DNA TGTGCCAGCAGTTTATTGAGGGAGGAGCAGTACTTC. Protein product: CASSLLREEQYF.

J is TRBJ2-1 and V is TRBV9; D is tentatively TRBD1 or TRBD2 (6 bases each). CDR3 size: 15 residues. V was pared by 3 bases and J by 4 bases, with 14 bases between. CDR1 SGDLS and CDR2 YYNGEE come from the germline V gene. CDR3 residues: CASSESGATYNEQFF. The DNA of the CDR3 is TGTGCCAGCAGCGAGTCGGGGGCCACGTACAATGAGCAGTTCTTC.

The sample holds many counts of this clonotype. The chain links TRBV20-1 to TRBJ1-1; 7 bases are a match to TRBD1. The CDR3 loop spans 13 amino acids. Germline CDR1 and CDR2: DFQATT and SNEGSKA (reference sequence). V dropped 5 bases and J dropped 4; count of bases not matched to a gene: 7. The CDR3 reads CSAGQAVFTEAFF. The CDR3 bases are TGCAGTGCTGGACAGGCGGTGTTCACTGAAGCTTTCTTT.

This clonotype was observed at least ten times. CDR3 amino acids: CATGGTGGRENTEAFF. For the CDR3, the DNA is TGTGCCACCGGCGGGACAGGGGGCCGGGAAAACACTGAAGCTTTCTTT. The chain uses TRBV10-3 and TRBJ1-1; 12 bases line up with TRBD1. The CDR3 spans 16 residues. In germline, CDR1 is ENHRY, CDR2 SYGVKD. V was pared by 10 bases and J by 2 bases, with 11 bases of the junction left unmatched.

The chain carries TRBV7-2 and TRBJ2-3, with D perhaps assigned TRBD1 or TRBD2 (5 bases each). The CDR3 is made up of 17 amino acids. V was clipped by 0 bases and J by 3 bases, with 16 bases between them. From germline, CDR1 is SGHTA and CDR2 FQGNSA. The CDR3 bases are TGTGCCAGCAGCTTAGCGGGGGTCAGGGTTCGTACAGATACGCAGTATTTT. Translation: CASSLAGVRVRTDTQYF.

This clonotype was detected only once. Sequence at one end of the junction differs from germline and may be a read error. The CDR3, as DNA: TGTGCCAGCGGGGGACTAGCGGGAGGGCCAAATACGCAGTATTTT. As protein: CASGGLAGGPNTQYF. The rearrangement uses TRBV5-1 and TRBJ2-3, with 16 bases fitting TRBD2. CDR1 and CDR2 from the germline V gene are SGHRS and YFSETQ. The CDR3 sequence is 15 residues long.

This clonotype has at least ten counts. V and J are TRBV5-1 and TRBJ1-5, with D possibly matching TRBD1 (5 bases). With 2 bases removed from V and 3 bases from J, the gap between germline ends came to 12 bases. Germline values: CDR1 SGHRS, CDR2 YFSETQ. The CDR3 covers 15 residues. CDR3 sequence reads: CASSLSGSNNQPQHF. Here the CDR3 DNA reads TGCGCCAGCAGCTTATCAGGGAGTAACAATCAGCCCCAGCATTTT.